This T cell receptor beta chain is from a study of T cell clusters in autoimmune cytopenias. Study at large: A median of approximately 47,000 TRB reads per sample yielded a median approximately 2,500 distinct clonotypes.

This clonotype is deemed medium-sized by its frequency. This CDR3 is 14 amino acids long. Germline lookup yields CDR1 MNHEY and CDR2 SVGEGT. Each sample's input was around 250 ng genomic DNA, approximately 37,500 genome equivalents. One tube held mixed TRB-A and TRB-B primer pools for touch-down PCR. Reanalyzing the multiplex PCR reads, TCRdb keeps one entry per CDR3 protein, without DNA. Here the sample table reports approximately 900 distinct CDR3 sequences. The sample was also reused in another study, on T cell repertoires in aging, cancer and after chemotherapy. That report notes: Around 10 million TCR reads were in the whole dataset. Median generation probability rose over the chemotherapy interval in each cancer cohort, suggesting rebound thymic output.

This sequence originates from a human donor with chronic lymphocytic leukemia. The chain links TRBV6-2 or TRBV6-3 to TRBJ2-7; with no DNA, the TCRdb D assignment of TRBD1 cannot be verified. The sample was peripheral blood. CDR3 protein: CASSYIGGVNEQYF.